The 7 T cell receptor beta chains presented below share a single source sample, sequenced in a study of blood T cell repertoires in COVID-19 (dated by TCRdb to the early 2020s). The library came from the immunoSEQ multiplex PCR assay. TCRdb holds this immuneACCESS table with in-frame rearrangements only. Some clones are missing; in checked studies, unresolved V genes explain under half, and the rest has no known cause. Present in this sample are approximately 130,000 clones, just over 75% of which were seen just once. Jointly, the top ten make up approximately 10% of the sample. Sample: peripheral blood. All receptors come from a human donor in a cohort sampled during active COVID-19.

The V gene is TRBV28, the J gene TRBJ2-7; a weak D match, TRBD1 (5 bases). This CDR3 comprises 15 residues. CDR1 MDHEN and CDR2 SYDVKM come from the germline V gene. V was trimmed by 6 bases and J by 5 bases, leaving 20 bases between them. CDR3 DNA sequence: TGTGCCAGCAGCCCACCTGCGTCAGGGCGGAACGAGCAGTACTTC. Translated: CASSPPASGRNEQYF. The complete variable domain, with remaining parts taken from reference TRBV28 and TRBJ2-7, reads DVKVTQSSRYLVKRTGEKVFLECVQDMDHENMFWYRQDPGLGLRLIYFSYDVKMKEKGDIPEGYSVSREKKERFSLILESASTNQTSMYLCASSPPASGRNEQYFGPGTRLTVT.

V and J are TRBV18 and TRBJ2-7; 7 bases are shared with TRBD1. V dropped 2 bases and J dropped 0; count of bases not matched to a gene: 1. The CDR3 spans 14 residues. The germline CDR1 and CDR2 sequences are KGHSH and LQKENI. The CDR3 spells CASSPGTASYEQYF. The CDR3 nucleotides read TGTGCCAGCTCACCAGGGACAGCCTCCTACGAGCAGTACTTC.

This clone was recorded only once. This chain uses TRBV24-1 with TRBJ1-2; 9 bases line up with TRBD1. After removal of 4 bases from V and 5 bases from J, the junction contained 7 bases not matched to a gene. CDR3 length: 15 residues. Germline V gene lookup returns CDR1 KGHDR and CDR2 SFDVKD. CDR3 sequence (DNA): TGTGCCACCAGTGACGCCGGGACAGGGAGGTATGGCTACACCTTC. Amino acids: CATSDAGTGRYGYTF.

V and J are TRBV6-1 and TRBJ1-2; 10 bases align to TRBD1. Germline trimming cut 2 bases from V and 0 bases from J; bases unmatched to any gene: 3. The CDR3 spans 16 residues. Germline V gives CDR1 MNHNS, CDR2 SASEGT. CDR3 in amino acids: CASSEMGTGANYGYTF. The CDR3 DNA sequence: TGTGCCAGCAGTGAAATGGGGACAGGGGCTAACTATGGCTACACCTTC.

The CDR3 DNA is TGCGCCAGCAGCCTCGGACAGGGGGTCTATGGCTACACCTTC. It is translated as CASSLGQGVYGYTF. This chain uses TRBV5-1 with TRBJ1-2; 10 bases are shared with TRBD1. The germline V gene has CDR1 SGHRS and CDR2 YFSETQ. This CDR3 region has 14 residues. V lost 4 bases to trimming and J lost 4 bases; unmatched junction nucleotides: 4.

This clone has only a few counts. The chain is built from TRBV6-4 and TRBJ1-1; perhaps TRBD1 as D (5 bases). Trimming shortened V by 1 base and J by 7 bases, and 7 bases separated the two germline ends. The germline V gene encodes CDR1 MRHNA and CDR2 SNTAGT. This CDR3 region has 12 residues. CDR3 loop: CASSDWGGEAFF. The CDR3 DNA follows: TGTGCCAGCAGTGACTGGGGGGGTGAAGCTTTCTTT.

V usage is TRBV13 and J usage is TRBJ2-7; TRBD1 might be the D (6 bases). V dropped 5 bases and J dropped 1 base, with 12 bases sitting between them. CDR1 is PRHDT, CDR2 FYEKMQ, per germline (reference sequence). The CDR3 length is 14 residues. In DNA, the CDR3 is TGTGCCAGCAGCCCCGGACAGATTTCCTACGAGCAGTACTTC. It codes for CASSPGQISYEQYF.